This T cell receptor beta chain was observed in a study of T cell clonality in common variable immunodeficiency. Regarding the study as a whole: Links between repertoire features and CVID complications were heterogeneity-limited.

A remark on this clone: Its antigen is not known. Compared with germline, one end of the junction differs, possibly owing to a read error. Read data end 3 residues before the CDR3 end; the end is taken from the germline J gene. This sample also contains other DNA sequences that code for the same CDR3.

The CDR3 is 17 amino acids. Per germline, CDR1 LNHDA and CDR2 SQIVND (reference sequence). Assay used: immunoSEQ multiplex PCR; TCRdb lists only in-frame clones, some missing. The sample holds approximately 81,000 clones, and no clone turns up only once. The source of this sequence is a person aged 18 to 75 in good health. Sequences were obtained from peripheral blood mononuclear cells. This chain uses TRBV19 with TRBJ2-3, with D perhaps TRBD2 (6 bases). Incomplete CDR3 DNA: TGTGCTAGTAGTATTGTTACCGGGGGAGCAAGCACAGATACG. Residues: CASSIVTGGASTDT. The whole CDR3 region reads CASSIVTGGASTDTQYF.